Below, 24 T cell receptor beta chains from the same sample are listed, as sequenced in a study of cytomegalovirus exposure and HLA in healthy donors. Assay used: immunoSEQ multiplex PCR; TCRdb lists only in-frame clones, some missing. Of roughly 140,000 clones listed, 85% to 90% were seen once; the top ten hold about 3.5%. The sequencing input was PBMCs. The receptors were gathered from a woman between 18 and 29 years old in good health and CMV-seropositive.

The J gene is TRBJ1-5, the V gene TRBV14; the D is unclear. V lost 5 bases to trimming and J lost 0 bases, with 5 bases between them. The CDR3 sequence is 13 residues long. Germline assignment: CDR1 SGHDN and CDR2 FVKESK. DNA for the CDR3: TGTGCCAGCAGCGTGAGTAGCAATCAGCCCCAGCATTTT. This encodes CASSVSSNQPQHF.

This rearrangement joins TRBV5-6 to TRBJ1-4, with a possible D match to TRBD1 (6 bases). The CDR3 has 16 residues. Trimming cost V 4 bases and J 1 base, with 14 bases left between them. Germline CDR1 reads SGHDT; CDR2 reads YYEEEE. The CDR3 spells CASSIKPRGTNEKLFF. The CDR3 DNA follows: TGTGCCAGCAGCATTAAACCCAGGGGAACTAATGAAAAACTGTTTTTT.

The rearrangement uses TRBV5-1 and TRBJ2-1; D may be TRBD1 (6 bases). Deletions cut 2 bases from V and 2 bases from J, with 11 bases between. CDR3 length: 15 residues. CDR1 is SGHRS, CDR2 YFSETQ, per germline. The CDR3 is CASSFTGQTYNEQFF. DNA of the CDR3: TGCGCCAGCAGCTTTACAGGACAGACCTACAATGAGCAGTTCTTC.

The chain links TRBV13 to TRBJ1-2, with D tentatively TRBD1 (6 bases). Germline loops: CDR1 PRHDT, CDR2 FYEKMQ (reference sequence). The CDR3 spans 15 residues. V was trimmed by 0 bases and J by 8 bases, leaving 16 bases between them. CDR3 in amino acids: CASSLGLAGARGYTF. The CDR3, as DNA: TGTGCCAGCAGCTTAGGTCTGGCAGGGGCGAGGGGCTACACCTTC.

The rearrangement joins TRBV11-2 to TRBJ1-1; 7 bases are shared with TRBD1. This CDR3 spans 14 amino acids. Per the germline V gene, CDR1 is SGHAT and CDR2 is FQNNGV. The junction had 3 bases not matched to a gene; V was cut back by 5 bases and J by 0 bases. This CDR3 reads CASSLDRVNTEAFF. CDR3 nucleotides: TGTGCCAGCAGCCTTGACAGGGTGAACACTGAAGCTTTCTTT.

The chain recombines TRBV7-6 with TRBJ1-5, with TRBD1 matching over 7 bases. Germline lookup yields CDR1 SGHVS and CDR2 FNYEAQ. The V segment lost 1 base and the J segment 6 bases; nucleotides outside the gene matches: 9. This CDR3 has 16 amino acids. This CDR3 reads CASSLGEPGGAQPQHF. In nucleotides, the CDR3 is TGTGCCAGCAGCTTAGGGGAACCAGGGGGTGCTCAGCCCCAGCATTTT.

The chain employs TRBV27 and TRBJ1-1, with TRBD1 identical over 9 bases. Per the germline V gene, CDR1 is MNHEY and CDR2 is SMNVEV (reference sequence). V gave up 8 bases and J gave up 2 bases; unmatched junction bases: 9. This CDR3 comprises 15 residues. CDR3: CASESTGQGNTEAFF. CDR3 nucleotides: TGTGCCAGCGAATCGACGGGACAGGGAAACACTGAAGCTTTCTTT.

The genes are TRBV18 and TRBJ1-2; D is undetermined. V was shortened by 5 bases and J by 6 bases, with 13 bases between the two germline ends. This CDR3 contains 13 residues. Germline V lookup: CDR1 KGHSH, CDR2 LQKENI. The CDR3 DNA follows: TGTGCCAGCTCAGGTGCAATAGTGGATGGCTACACCTTC. This gives the protein CASSGAIVDGYTF.

This chain connects TRBV6-6 to TRBJ1-1; 9 nucleotides agree with TRBD1. CDR3 length: 15 amino acids. Per germline, CDR1 MNHNY and CDR2 SVGAGI (reference sequence). J was trimmed by 5 bases and V by 0 bases; bases with no gene match: 4. The chain's CDR3 is CASSYSGTGLTEAFF. The CDR3, as DNA: TGTGCCAGCAGTTACTCCGGGACAGGGTTGACTGAAGCTTTCTTT.

The gene calls are TRBV7-9 and TRBJ2-7; 12 bases are a match to TRBD2. V trimming: 5 bases; J trimming: 5 bases; junction bases outside the gene matches: 7. Germline V gene sequence: CDR1 SEHNR, CDR2 FQNEAQ (reference sequence). The CDR3 length is 15 residues. The CDR3 nucleotides are TGTGCCAGCAGCGCTTCCTCTAGCGGGAGGGACGAGCAGTACTTC. It encodes CASSASSSGRDEQYF.

This chain connects TRBV6-5 to TRBJ1-3; D is possibly TRBD1 (5 bases). Deletions cut 0 bases from V and 0 bases from J, with 6 bases between. CDR3 length equals 15 residues. CDR1 is MNHEY, CDR2 SVGAGI, per germline. CDR3: CASSYSTVSGNTIYF. The CDR3 DNA sequence: TGTGCCAGCAGTTACTCGACAGTCTCTGGAAACACCATATATTTT.

The V gene is TRBV28, the J gene TRBJ1-1, with 10 bases lining up with TRBD1. The V and J ends lost 2 bases and 11 bases, in that order; junction bases with no gene match: 8. This CDR3 spans 14 amino acids. Looked up from germline, CDR1 is MDHEN and CDR2 is SYDVKM. The CDR3 bases are TGTGCCAGCAGTTTAGGGACAGGGGAGTTTCGGGCTTTCTTT. It codes for CASSLGTGEFRAFF.

This chain links TRBV18 with TRBJ2-7; 9 nucleotides line up with TRBD1. The length of the CDR3 is 16 residues. Germline trimming cut 2 bases from V and 5 bases from J; bases unmatched to any gene: 10. Germline CDR1 reads KGHSH; CDR2 reads LQKENI. The CDR3 DNA reads as TGTGCCAGCTCACCATATCCGGGACAGGGTTTTGACGAGCAGTACTTC. It translates to CASSPYPGQGFDEQYF.

The chain is built from TRBV27 and TRBJ2-7, with 7 nucleotides matching TRBD1. In germline, CDR1 is MNHEY, CDR2 SMNVEV (reference sequence). The length of the CDR3 is 16 residues. With 6 bases clipped from V and 2 bases from J, the junction kept 13 bases outside the gene matches. For the CDR3, the DNA is TGTGCCAGCAGGCCCACAAAACGACAGGGCCCCTACGAGCAGTACTTC. Amino acid sequence: CASRPTKRQGPYEQYF.

The V and J genes are TRBV7-6 and TRBJ2-1, with 7 positions matching TRBD1. J gave up 3 bases and V 6 bases, and 2 bases lay outside the gene matches. Germline CDR1 reads SGHVS; CDR2 reads FNYEAQ. This CDR3 is built from 13 residues. In DNA form, the CDR3 reads TGTGCCAGCAGTGCAGGGGGCTACAATGAGCAGTTCTTC. Translated: CASSAGGYNEQFF.

This clone was recorded a few times. The J gene is TRBJ1-4, the V gene TRBV6-5; TRBD1 aligns across 8 bases. The CDR3 extends over 14 amino acids. Unmatched junction bases numbered 2, after V lost 6 bases and J lost 2 bases. CDR1 MNHEY and CDR2 SVGAGI come from the germline V gene. CDR3 sequence (DNA): TGTGCCAGCAGCCGACAGGGGACTAATGAAAAACTGTTTTTT. As protein: CASSRQGTNEKLFF.

In DNA form, the CDR3 reads TGTGCCAGCAGGCAGACAGCCGGCTATGGCTACACCTTC. This gives the protein CASRQTAGYGYTF. The chain uses TRBV6-5 and TRBJ1-2; D may be TRBD1 (5 bases). CDR3 length: 13 residues. V was cut by 6 bases and J by 4 bases, with 12 bases left in between. From germline, CDR1 is MNHEY and CDR2 SVGAGI.

The chain has TRBV4-3 and TRBJ2-1; 7 nucleotides line up with TRBD2. J lost 3 bases, V lost 2 bases, and 10 bases had no gene match. The germline gives CDR1 LGHNA, CDR2 YSLEER. The CDR3 is made up of 17 amino acids. CDR3 sequence (DNA): TGCGCCAGCAGCCAAATTATCCGGGGGGACGGCTACAATGAGCAGTTCTTC. This sequence encodes CASSQIIRGDGYNEQFF.

To note about this clone: Other nucleotide sequences in the sample specify the same CDR3. This chain uses TRBV7-2 with TRBJ2-1, with TRBD2 matching over 13 bases. V gave up 1 base and J gave up 7 bases; unmatched junction bases: 1. This CDR3 has 15 amino acids. CDR1 is SGHTA, CDR2 FQGNSA, per germline. Here the CDR3 DNA reads TGTGCCAGCAGCTTAGGGACTAGCGGGGGAAATGAGCAGTTCTTC. It is translated as CASSLGTSGGNEQFF.

This clone came up once. The chain recombines TRBV27 with TRBJ2-7; 7 bases fit TRBD1. CDR1 and CDR2 from the germline V gene are MNHEY and SMNVEV (reference sequence). The CDR3 runs to 12 residues. The V segment lost 5 bases and the J segment 6 bases; nucleotides outside the gene matches: 4. CDR3 amino acids: CASSHRTGEQYF. The CDR3, as DNA: TGTGCCAGCAGTCACCGGACAGGCGAGCAGTACTTC.

The V call is TRBV5-4, the J call TRBJ2-1; 9 nucleotides agree with TRBD1. CDR1 and CDR2 (germline): SGHNT, YYREEE (reference sequence). There are 16 residues in the CDR3. Losses at the gene ends were 4 bases for V and 3 bases for J; bases not matched to a gene: 8. CDR3 coding DNA: TGTGCCAGCAGCCCTCCCGGGACAGGGCTCTACAATGAGCAGTTCTTC. Protein: CASSPPGTGLYNEQFF.

The rearrangement joins TRBV18 to TRBJ2-4; perhaps TRBD2 as D (5 bases). Germline V CDR1 and CDR2: KGHSH, LQKENI. Trimming took 2 bases from V and 1 from J, leaving 6 bases between them. The CDR3 totals 14 residues. The CDR3 loop reads CASSPAGAKNIQYF. The CDR3 DNA is TGTGCCAGCTCACCAGCGGGCGCCAAAAACATTCAGTACTTC.

This rearrangement joins TRBV30 to TRBJ2-7; TRBD1 is a possible D gene (5 bases). This CDR3 contains 14 residues. V lost 5 bases to trimming and J lost 2 bases, with 16 bases between them. Germline values: CDR1 GTSNPN, CDR2 SVGIG (reference sequence). The CDR3 coding sequence is TGTGCCTGGGTGGGGCCGGGTCAGCCCTACGAGCAGTACTTC. It codes for CAWVGPGQPYEQYF.

V is TRBV5-4 and J is TRBJ2-7; D may be TRBD1 (6 bases). This CDR3 has 12 residues. The V gene lost 0 bases and the J gene lost 6 bases, with 7 bases spanning the gap. Germline loops: CDR1 SGHNT, CDR2 YYREEE (reference sequence). This CDR3 is CASSLGTAEQYF. CDR3 nucleotides: TGTGCCAGCAGCTTGGGGACAGCCGAGCAGTACTTC. Using reference TRBV5-4 and TRBJ2-7 for the parts outside the CDR3, the full variable domain is ETGVTQSPTHLIKTRGQQVTLRCSSQSGHNTVSWYQQALGQGPQFIFQYYREEENGRGNFPPRFSGLQFPNYSSELNVNALELDDSALYLCASSLGTAEQYFGPGTRLTVT.